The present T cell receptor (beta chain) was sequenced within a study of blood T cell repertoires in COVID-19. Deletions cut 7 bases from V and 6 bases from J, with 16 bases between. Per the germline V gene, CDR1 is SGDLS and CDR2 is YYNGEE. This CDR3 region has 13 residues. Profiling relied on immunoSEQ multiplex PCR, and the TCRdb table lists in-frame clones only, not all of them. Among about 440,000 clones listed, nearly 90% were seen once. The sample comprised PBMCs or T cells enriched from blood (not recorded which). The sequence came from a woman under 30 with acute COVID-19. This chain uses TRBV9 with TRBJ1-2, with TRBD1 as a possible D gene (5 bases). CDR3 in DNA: TGTGCCAGCTGGTCGGGGGTGGGAGATGGCTACACCTTC. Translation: CASWSGVGDGYTF.